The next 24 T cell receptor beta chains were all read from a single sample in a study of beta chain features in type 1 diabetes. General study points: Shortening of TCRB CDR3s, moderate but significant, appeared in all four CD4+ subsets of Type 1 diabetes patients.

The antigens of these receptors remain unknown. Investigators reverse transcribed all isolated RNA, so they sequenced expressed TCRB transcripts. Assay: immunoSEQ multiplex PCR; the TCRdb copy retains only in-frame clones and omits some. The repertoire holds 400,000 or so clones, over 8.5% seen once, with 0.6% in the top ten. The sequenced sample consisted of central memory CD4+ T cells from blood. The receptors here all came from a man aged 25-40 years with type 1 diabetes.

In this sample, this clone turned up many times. The CDR3 protein is CASSSALGELFF. CDR3 nucleotide sequence: TGTGCCAGCAGTTCGGCACTCGGGGAGCTGTTTTTT. J is TRBJ2-2 and V is TRBV28; D is undetermined. V dropped 4 bases and J dropped 7 bases, with 7 bases sitting between them. This CDR3 has 12 residues. Germline V lookup: CDR1 MDHEN, CDR2 SYDVKM.

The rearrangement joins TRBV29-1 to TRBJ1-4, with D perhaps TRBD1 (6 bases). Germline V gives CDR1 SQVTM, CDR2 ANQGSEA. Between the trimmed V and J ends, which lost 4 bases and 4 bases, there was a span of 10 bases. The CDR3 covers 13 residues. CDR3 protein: CSVVGALNEKLFF. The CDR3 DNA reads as TGCAGCGTTGTGGGGGCCCTTAATGAAAAACTGTTTTTT.

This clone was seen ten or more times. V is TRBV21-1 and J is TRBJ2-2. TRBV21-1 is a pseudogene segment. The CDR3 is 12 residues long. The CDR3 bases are TGTGCCAGCCCACAGTTTAGCTGGGAGCTGTTTTTT. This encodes CASPQFSWELFF.

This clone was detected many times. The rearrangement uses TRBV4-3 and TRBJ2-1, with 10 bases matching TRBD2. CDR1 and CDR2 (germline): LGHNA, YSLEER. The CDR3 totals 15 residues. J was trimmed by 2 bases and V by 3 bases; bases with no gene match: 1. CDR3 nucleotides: TGCGCCAGCAGCCACGGGACTAGCGCCTACAATGAGCAGTTCTTC. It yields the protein CASSHGTSAYNEQFF.

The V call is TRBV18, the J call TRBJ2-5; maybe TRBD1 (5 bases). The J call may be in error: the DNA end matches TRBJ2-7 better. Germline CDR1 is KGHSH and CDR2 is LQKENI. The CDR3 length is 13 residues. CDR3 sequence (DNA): TGTGCCAGCTCACCATTGCAGGGCGACGAGCAGTACTTC. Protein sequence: CASSPLQGDEQYF.

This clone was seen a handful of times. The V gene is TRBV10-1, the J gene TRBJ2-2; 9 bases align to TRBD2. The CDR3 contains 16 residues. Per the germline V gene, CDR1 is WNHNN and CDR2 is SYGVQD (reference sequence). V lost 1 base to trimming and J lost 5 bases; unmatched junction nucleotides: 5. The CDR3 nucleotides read TGCGCCAGCAGTGAGTGGGGTAGCGGGAGTACCGGGGAGCTGTTTTTT. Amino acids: CASSEWGSGSTGELFF.

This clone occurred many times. The CDR3: CASSPLGGSGYDEQFF. The CDR3 DNA follows: TGTGCCAGCAGCCCGCTGGGGGGGAGTGGTTATGATGAGCAGTTCTTC. This chain uses TRBV11-2 with TRBJ2-1, with TRBD2 matching over 7 bases. The CDR3 has 16 amino acids. Germline CDR1 SGHAT, CDR2 FQNNGV. Germline trimming cut 5 bases from V and 8 bases from J; bases unmatched to any gene: 15.

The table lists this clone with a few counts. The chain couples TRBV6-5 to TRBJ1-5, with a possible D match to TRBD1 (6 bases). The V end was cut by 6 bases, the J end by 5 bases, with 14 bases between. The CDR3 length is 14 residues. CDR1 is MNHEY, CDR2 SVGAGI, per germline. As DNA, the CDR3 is TGTGCCAGCAGCCTTACAGGGCCTGATCAGCCCCAGCATTTT. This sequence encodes CASSLTGPDQPQHF.

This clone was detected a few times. CDR3 loop: CASSRAGTGGNEQFF. CDR3 DNA sequence: TGTGCCAGCAGCCGAGCTGGGACAGGGGGGAATGAGCAGTTCTTC. This sequence joins TRBV7-2 and TRBJ2-1, with 11 nucleotides matching TRBD1. The CDR3 runs to 15 residues. V lost 5 bases and J lost 7; bases outside the gene matches: 7. Per the germline V gene, CDR1 is SGHTA and CDR2 is FQGNSA.

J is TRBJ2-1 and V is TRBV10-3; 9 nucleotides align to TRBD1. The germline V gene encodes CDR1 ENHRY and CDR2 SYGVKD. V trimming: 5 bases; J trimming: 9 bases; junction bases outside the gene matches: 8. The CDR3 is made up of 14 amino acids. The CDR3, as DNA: TGTGCCATCAGTCCCGGACAGGGGTGGGGTGAGCAGTTCTTC. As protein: CAISPGQGWGEQFF.

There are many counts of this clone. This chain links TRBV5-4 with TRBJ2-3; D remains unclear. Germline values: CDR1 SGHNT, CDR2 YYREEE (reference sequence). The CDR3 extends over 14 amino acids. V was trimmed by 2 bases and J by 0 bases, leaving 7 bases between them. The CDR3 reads CASSLGGSTDTQYF. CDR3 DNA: TGTGCCAGCAGCTTAGGCGGTAGCACAGATACGCAGTATTTT. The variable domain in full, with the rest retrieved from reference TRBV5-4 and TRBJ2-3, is ETGVTQSPTHLIKTRGQQVTLRCSSQSGHNTVSWYQQALGQGPQFIFQYYREEENGRGNFPPRFSGLQFPNYSSELNVNALELDDSALYLCASSLGGSTDTQYFGPGTRLTVL.

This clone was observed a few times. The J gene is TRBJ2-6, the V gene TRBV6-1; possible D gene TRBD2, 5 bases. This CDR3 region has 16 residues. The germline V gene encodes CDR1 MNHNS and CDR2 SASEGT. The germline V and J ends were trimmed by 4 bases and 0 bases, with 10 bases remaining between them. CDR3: CASSGLARSGANVLTF. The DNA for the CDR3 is TGTGCCAGCAGTGGCCTAGCACGCTCTGGGGCCAACGTCCTGACTTTC.

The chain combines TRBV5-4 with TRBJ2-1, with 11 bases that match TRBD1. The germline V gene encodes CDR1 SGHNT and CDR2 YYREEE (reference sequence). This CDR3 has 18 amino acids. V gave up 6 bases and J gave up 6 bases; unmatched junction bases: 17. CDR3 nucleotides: TGTGCCAGCATCATCGGCCCCGTCGGACAGGGGGCTGGCAATGAGCAGTTCTTC. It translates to CASIIGPVGQGAGNEQFF.

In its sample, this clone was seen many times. This chain's CDR3 is CASRPDLTEQFF. In DNA, the CDR3 is TGTGCCAGCAGGCCGGACTTGACTGAGCAGTTCTTC. The V call is TRBV2, the J call TRBJ2-1, with D possibly TRBD2 on 5 matching bases. Trimming shortened V by 6 bases and J by 9 bases, and 12 bases separated the two germline ends. The CDR3 has 12 residues. The germline gives CDR1 SNHLY, CDR2 FYNNEI.

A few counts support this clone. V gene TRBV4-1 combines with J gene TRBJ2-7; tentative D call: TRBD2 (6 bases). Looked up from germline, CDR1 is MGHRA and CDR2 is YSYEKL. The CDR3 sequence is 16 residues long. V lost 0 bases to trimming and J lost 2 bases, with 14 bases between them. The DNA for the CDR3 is TGCGCCAGCAGCCAAGATGGGCTAGCGCTCCCCTACGAGCAGTACTTC. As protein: CASSQDGLALPYEQYF.

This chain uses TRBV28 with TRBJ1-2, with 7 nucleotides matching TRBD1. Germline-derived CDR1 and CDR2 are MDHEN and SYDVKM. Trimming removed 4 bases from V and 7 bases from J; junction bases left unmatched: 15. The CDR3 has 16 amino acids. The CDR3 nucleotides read TGTGCCAGCAGTTCCTTACCTCTTACAGGGGAAGGTGGCTACACCTTC. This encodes CASSSLPLTGEGGYTF.

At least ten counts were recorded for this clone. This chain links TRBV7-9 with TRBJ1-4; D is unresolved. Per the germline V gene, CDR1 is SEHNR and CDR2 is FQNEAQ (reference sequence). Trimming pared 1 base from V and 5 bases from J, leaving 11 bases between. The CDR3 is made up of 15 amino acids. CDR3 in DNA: TGTGCCAGCAGCTTAGGTACCAGAGACAATGAAAAACTGTTTTTT. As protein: CASSLGTRDNEKLFF. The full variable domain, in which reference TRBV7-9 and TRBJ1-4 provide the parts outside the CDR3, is DTGVSQNPRHKITKRGQNVTFRCDPISEHNRLYWYRQTLGQGPEFLTYFQNEAQLEKSRLLSDRFSAERPKGSFSTLEIQRTEQGDSAMYLCASSLGTRDNEKLFFGSGTQLSVL.

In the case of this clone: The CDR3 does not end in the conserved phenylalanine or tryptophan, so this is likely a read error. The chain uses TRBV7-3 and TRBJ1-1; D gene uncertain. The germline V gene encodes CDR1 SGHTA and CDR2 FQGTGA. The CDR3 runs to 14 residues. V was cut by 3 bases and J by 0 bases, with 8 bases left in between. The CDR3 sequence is CASSFSAMNTEAFL. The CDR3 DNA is TGTGCCAGCAGCTTTAGTGCGATGAACACTGAAGCTTTCCTT.

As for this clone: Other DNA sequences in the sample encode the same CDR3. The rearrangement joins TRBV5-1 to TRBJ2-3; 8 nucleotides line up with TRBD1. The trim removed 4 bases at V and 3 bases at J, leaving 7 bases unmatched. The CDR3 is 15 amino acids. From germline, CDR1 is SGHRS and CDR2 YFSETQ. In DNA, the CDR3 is TGCGCCAGCAGCCCTGGGACAGGCCCTACAGATACGCAGTATTTT. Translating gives CASSPGTGPTDTQYF.

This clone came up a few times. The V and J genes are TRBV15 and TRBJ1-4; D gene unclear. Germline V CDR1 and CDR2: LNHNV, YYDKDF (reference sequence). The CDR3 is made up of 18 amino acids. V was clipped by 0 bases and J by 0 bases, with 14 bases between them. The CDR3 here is CATSRDPVTSATNEKLFF. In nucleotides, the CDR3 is TGTGCCACCAGCAGAGATCCTGTTACGAGCGCAACTAATGAAAAACTGTTTTTT.

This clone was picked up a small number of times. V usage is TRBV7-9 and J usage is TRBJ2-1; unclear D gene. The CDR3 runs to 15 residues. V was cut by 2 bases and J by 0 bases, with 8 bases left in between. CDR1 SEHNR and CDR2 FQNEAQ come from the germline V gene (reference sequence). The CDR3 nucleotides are TGTGCCAGCAGCTTAAGCGAGAGCTCCTACAATGAGCAGTTCTTC. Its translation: CASSLSESSYNEQFF.

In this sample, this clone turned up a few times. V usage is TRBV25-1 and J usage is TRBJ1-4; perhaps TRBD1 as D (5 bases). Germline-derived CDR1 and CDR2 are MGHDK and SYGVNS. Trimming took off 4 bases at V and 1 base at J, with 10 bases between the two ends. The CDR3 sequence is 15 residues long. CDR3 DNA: TGTGCCAGCAGTGGAACCAGGGAAACTAATGAAAAACTGTTTTTT. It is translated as CASSGTRETNEKLFF.

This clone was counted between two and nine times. In nucleotides, the CDR3 is TGTGCCAGCAGCGTAGAGGGGTATAACACCGGGGAGCTGTTTTTT. This gives the protein CASSVEGYNTGELFF. The chain carries TRBV9 and TRBJ2-2, with D perhaps TRBD1 (5 bases). CDR1 and CDR2 from the germline V gene are SGDLS and YYNGEE. V was shortened by 0 bases and J by 2 bases, with 8 bases between the two germline ends. There are 15 residues in the CDR3.

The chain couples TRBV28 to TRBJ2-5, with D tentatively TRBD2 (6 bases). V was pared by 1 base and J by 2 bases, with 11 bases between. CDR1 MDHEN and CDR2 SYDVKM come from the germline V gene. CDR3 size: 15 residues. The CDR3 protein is CASSLSGEVQETQYF. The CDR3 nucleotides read TGTGCCAGCAGTTTATCGGGAGAGGTTCAAGAGACCCAGTACTTC.